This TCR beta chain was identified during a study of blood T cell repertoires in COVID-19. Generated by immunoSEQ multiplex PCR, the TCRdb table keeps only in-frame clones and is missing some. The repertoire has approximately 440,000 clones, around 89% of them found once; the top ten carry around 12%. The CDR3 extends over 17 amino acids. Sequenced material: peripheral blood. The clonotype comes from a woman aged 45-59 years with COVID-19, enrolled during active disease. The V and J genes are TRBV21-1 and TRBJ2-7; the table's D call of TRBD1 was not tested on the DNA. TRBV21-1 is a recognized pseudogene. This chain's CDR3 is CASSSHLLRTGKYEQYF. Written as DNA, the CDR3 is TGTGCCAGCAGCTCTCACCTACTAAGGACAGGGAAGTACGAGCAGTACTTC.